Presented here are 8 T cell receptor beta chains from one specimen sequenced in a study of OX40 agonist ivuxolimab in advanced cancers. Libraries were prepared by immunoSEQ multiplex PCR; TCRdb keeps only in-frame clonotypes and omits some of them. The sample records about 19,000 clones, 75% to 90% being singletons. The sequences come from CD4+ or CD8+ T cells sorted from blood, collected in a trial of the OX40 agonist ivuxolimab. All receptors come from an adult with an advanced solid tumor such as melanoma, head and neck, liver or kidney cancer.

This clone is medium-sized by share. V and J are TRBV27 and TRBJ2-7, with 10 bases identical to TRBD2. Germline CDR1 reads MNHEY; CDR2 reads SMNVEV (reference sequence). The CDR3 contains 14 residues. V shed 8 bases, J shed 3 bases, and the junction held 7 bases outside the gene matches. The CDR3 nucleotides read TGTGCCAGCTCCACTAGCGGGGATTACTACGAGCAGTACTTC. Protein product: CASSTSGDYYEQYF.

By proportion, this clone is hyperexpanded. V and J are TRBV7-2 and TRBJ1-6; 7 bases map to TRBD1. CDR1 is SGHTA, CDR2 FQGNSA, per germline. Trimming cost V 6 bases and J 5 bases; bases outside gene matches: 7. This CDR3 region has 15 residues. The CDR3 loop is CASRYSGTDNSPLHF. CDR3 coding DNA: TGTGCCAGCAGGTATTCCGGGACAGATAATTCACCCCTCCACTTT.

The rearrangement uses TRBV29-1 and TRBJ2-7, with 9 bases identical to TRBD2. The V gene's germline CDR1 is SQVTM and CDR2 ANQGSEA. V lost 6 bases to trimming and J lost 4 bases; unmatched junction nucleotides: 19. The CDR3 extends over 17 amino acids. For the CDR3, the DNA is TGCAGCGTCTCCGGGCTAGCGGGATCGCAAAGACGGTACGAGCAGTACTTC. This translates into CSVSGLAGSQRRYEQYF.

This sequence joins TRBV19 and TRBJ1-1; D is undetermined. This CDR3 comprises 13 residues. The ends were cut back, 5 bases at V and 1 base at J, with 8 bases in the middle. The germline V gene encodes CDR1 LNHDA and CDR2 SQIVND (reference sequence). The CDR3 region has the DNA TGTGCCAGTAGTGGGCATACGAACACTGAAGCTTTCTTT. It specifies CASSGHTNTEAFF. Supplemented by reference TRBV19 and TRBJ1-1, the full variable domain reads DGGITQSPKYLFRKEGQNVTLSCEQNLNHDAMYWYRQDPGQGLRLIYYSQIVNDFQKGDIAEGYSVSREKKESFPLTVTSAQKNPTAFYLCASSGHTNTEAFFGQGTRLTVV.

The CDR3 region is CASSLAGGETYGYTF. CDR3 DNA sequence: TGTGCCAGCAGTTTAGCAGGGGGGGAGACTTATGGCTACACCTTC. This chain links TRBV6-6 with TRBJ1-2; 7 positions agree with TRBD1. Germline CDR1 is MNHNY and CDR2 is SVGAGI (reference sequence). The V and J ends lost 4 bases and 5 bases, in that order; junction bases with no gene match: 10. The CDR3 consists of 15 residues.

The V call is TRBV7-9, the J call TRBJ2-7; no clear D. CDR1 SEHNR and CDR2 FQNEAQ come from the germline V gene (reference sequence). The V gene lost 2 bases and the J gene lost 2 bases, with 13 bases spanning the gap. CDR3 length: 15 residues. The CDR3 reads CASSLRGKGPYEQYF. The CDR3 DNA follows: TGTGCCAGCAGCTTACGCGGTAAGGGTCCCTACGAGCAGTACTTC.

J is TRBJ2-4 and V is TRBV19; perhaps TRBD2 as D (6 bases). The CDR3 consists of 12 residues. The ends were cut back, 11 bases at V and 2 bases at J, with 10 bases in the middle. Germline V gives CDR1 LNHDA, CDR2 SQIVND (reference sequence). DNA of the CDR3: TGTGCCTCCCGGGAGTCCAAAAACATTCAGTACTTC. This translates into CASRESKNIQYF.

This clone appeared once. The CDR3 here is CASSGLTGPISGANVLTF. The CDR3 bases are TGTGCCAGCAGTGGACTGACAGGGCCGATCTCTGGGGCCAACGTCCTGACTTTC. The chain is built from TRBV6-1 and TRBJ2-6, with 7 nucleotides matching TRBD1. Losses at the gene ends were 4 bases for V and 0 bases for J; bases not matched to a gene: 9. The CDR3 length is 18 residues. Germline V gene lookup returns CDR1 MNHNS and CDR2 SASEGT.